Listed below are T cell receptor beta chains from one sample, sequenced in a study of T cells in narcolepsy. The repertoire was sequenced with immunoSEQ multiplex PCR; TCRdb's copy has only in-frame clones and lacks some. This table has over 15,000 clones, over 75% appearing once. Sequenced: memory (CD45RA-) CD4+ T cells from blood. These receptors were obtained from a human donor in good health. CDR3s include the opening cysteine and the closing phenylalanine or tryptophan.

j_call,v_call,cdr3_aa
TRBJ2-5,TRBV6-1,CASSSPRGPRETQYF
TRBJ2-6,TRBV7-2,CATTSGANVLTF
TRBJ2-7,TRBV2,CASSPPPYYDQYF
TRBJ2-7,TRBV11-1,CASSRAGLYEQYF
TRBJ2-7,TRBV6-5,CASGQGINYEQYF
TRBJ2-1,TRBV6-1,CASTRQGLLNEQFF
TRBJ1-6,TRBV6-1,CASSPGRGGTTLHF
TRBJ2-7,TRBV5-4,CASSFEAGADYEQYF
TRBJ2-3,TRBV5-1,CASSSEGIGTDTQYF
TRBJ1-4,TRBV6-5,CATGQGAHVEKLFF
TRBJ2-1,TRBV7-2,CASSLGIWGNEQFF
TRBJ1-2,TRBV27,CASSLNVLGPYGYTF
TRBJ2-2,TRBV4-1,CASSQVGPGDTGELFF
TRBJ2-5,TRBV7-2,CASSTSSSMRETQYF
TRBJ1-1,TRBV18,CASSPRGGGDTEAFF
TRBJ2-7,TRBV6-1,CASQFPGLTYEQYF
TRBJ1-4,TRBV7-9,CASSLTQVNEKLFF
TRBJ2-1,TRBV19,CASSLLARGEQFF
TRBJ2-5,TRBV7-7,CASSLGRGPQETQYF
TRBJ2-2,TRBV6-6,CASSPAGAAGELFF
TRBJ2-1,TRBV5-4,CASSLWRDRVGNEQFF
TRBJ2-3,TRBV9,CASSQASGASTDTQYF
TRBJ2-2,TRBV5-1,CASSLQVTGASNTGELFF
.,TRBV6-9,CASSYPRTDEQFF
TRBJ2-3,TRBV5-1,CASSSLTGRRDTDTQYF
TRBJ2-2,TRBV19,CASLIEGGKLFF
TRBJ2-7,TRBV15,CATSAGTSDWKMSSYEQYF
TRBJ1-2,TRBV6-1,CASGPSPVAGYTF
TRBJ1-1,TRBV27,CASSFMGGGAFF